The 4 T cell receptor beta chains presented below share a single source sample, sequenced in a study of OX40 agonist ivuxolimab in advanced cancers. The method was immunoSEQ multiplex PCR; TCRdb's version includes in-frame clones alone and lacks a portion of them. The data hold some 44,000 clones, with around 80% observed a single time. The sample consisted of CD4+ or CD8+ T cells sorted from blood, taken in a trial of the OX40 agonist ivuxolimab. The receptors here all came from an adult with an advanced solid tumor such as melanoma, head and neck, liver or kidney cancer.

This clone was recorded only once. The CDR3 bases are TGTGCCAGCAGTGAAAAGGTTTATCTAGCCAAAAACATTCAGTACTTC. This sequence encodes CASSEKVYLAKNIQYF. The chain carries TRBV2 and TRBJ2-4; D not certain. The CDR3 is made up of 16 amino acids. Germline V gene data show CDR1 as SNHLY and CDR2 as FYNNEI. V was cut by 2 bases and J by 0 bases, with 11 bases left in between.

The V call is TRBV5-6, the J call TRBJ1-4; 7 bases are shared with TRBD1. The CDR3 has 16 residues. Germline V lookup: CDR1 SGHDT, CDR2 YYEEEE. Trimming cost V 4 bases and J 0 bases; bases outside gene matches: 6. The CDR3 coding sequence is TGTGCCAGCAGCATAATAACAGGGGCAACTAATGAAAAACTGTTTTTT. This codes for CASSIITGATNEKLFF.

This clone was picked up one time. CDR3 sequence reads: CASSPGHLAGGTKQYF. The DNA for the CDR3 is TGTGCCAGCAGCCCCGGACACCTAGCGGGAGGCACCAAGCAGTACTTC. The V call is TRBV14, the J call TRBJ2-7; 11 nucleotides agree with TRBD2. V lost 4 bases and J lost 8; bases outside the gene matches: 13. The CDR3 length is 16 residues. CDR1 is SGHDN and CDR2 is FVKESK in the germline V gene.

The chain recombines TRBV5-1 with TRBJ1-1; 8 bases align to TRBD1. The CDR3 covers 14 residues. The germline CDR1 and CDR2 sequences are SGHRS and YFSETQ. V shed 4 bases and J 3 bases; nucleotides not matched to a gene: 5. The CDR3 DNA is TGCGCCAGCAGCATACTGACAGGGGACACTGAAGCTTTCTTT. Translated, it gives CASSILTGDTEAFF.